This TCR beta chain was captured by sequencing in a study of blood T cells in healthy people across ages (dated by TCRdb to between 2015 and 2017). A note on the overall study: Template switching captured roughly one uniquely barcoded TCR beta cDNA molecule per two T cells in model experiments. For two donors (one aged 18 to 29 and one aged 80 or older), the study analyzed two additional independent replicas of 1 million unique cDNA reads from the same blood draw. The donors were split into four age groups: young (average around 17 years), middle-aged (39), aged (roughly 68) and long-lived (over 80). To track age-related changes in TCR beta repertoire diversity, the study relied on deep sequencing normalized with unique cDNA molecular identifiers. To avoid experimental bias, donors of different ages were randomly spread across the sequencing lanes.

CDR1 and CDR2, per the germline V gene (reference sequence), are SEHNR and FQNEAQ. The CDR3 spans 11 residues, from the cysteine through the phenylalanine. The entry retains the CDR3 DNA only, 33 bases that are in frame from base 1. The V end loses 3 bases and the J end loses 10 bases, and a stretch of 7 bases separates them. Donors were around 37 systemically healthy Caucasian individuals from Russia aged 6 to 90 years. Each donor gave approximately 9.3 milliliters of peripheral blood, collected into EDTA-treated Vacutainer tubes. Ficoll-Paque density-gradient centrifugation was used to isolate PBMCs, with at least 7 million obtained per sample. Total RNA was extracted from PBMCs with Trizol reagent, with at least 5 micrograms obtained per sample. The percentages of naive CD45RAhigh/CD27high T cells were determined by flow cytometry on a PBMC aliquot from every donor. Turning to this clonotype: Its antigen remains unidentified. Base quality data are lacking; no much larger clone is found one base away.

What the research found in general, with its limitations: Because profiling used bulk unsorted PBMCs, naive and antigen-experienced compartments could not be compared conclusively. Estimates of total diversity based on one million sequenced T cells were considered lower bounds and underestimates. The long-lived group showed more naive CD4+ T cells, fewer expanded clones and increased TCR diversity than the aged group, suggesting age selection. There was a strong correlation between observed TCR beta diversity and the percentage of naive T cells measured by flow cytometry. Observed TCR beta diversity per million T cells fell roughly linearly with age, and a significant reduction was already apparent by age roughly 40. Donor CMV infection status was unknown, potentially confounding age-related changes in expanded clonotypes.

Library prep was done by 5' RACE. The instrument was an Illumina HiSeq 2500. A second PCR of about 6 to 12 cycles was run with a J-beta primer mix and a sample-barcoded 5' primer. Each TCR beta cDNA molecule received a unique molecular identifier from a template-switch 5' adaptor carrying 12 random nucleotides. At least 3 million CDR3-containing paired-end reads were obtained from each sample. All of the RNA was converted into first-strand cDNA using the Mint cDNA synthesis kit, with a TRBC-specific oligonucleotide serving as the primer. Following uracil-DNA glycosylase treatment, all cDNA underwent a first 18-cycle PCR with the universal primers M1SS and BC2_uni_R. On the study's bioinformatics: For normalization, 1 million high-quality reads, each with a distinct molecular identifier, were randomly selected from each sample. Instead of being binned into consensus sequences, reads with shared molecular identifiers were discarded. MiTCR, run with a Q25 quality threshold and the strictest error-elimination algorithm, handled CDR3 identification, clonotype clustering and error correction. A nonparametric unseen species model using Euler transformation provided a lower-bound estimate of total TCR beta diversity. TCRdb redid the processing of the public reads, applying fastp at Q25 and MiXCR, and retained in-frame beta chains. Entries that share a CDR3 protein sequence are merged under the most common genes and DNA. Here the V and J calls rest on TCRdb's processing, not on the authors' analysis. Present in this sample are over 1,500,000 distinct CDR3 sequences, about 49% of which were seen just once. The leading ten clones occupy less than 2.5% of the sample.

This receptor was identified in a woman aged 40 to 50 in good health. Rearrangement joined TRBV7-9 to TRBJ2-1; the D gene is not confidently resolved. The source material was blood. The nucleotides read TGTGCCAGCAGCTTCGGCTTGGAGCAGTTCTTC. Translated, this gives CASSFGLEQFF.